This T cell receptor (beta chain) was captured by sequencing in a study of long-term antiretroviral therapy in people with HIV. Study-level results: Despite increasing after ART, diversity remained lower than that of transplant donor controls.

A v3.0 immunoSEQ assay was performed at survey level. Method: immunoSEQ multiplex PCR; TCRdb's copy keeps in-frame clones and lacks some. The sample holds about 25,000 clones, approximately 73% seen once. Every donor contributed at least one pre-ART and at least two post-ART PBMC samples. Participants who had HIV were, without exception, treated in the United States. The CDR3 has 18 residues. As to this clone: What it binds is not known.

The chain combines TRBV12-2 with TRBJ2-3; the D call of TRBD2 is as the table states it, not checked on the DNA. TRBV12-2 is a known pseudogene. The TCR sequence derives from a woman aged 40 to 50 with HIV. The material sequenced was unsorted PBMCs, taken 0.5 years after starting antiretroviral therapy. The CDR3 protein is CASRFSWGTGGLGDTQYF. For the CDR3, the DNA is TGTGCAAGTCGCTTTTCGTGGGGGACGGGGGGACTGGGAGATACGCAGTATTTT.